This TCR beta chain derives from a study of shared clonotypes between healthy human individuals. General study results and limits: Relative to their counterparts shared across all four donors, non-shared clonotypes exhibited diminished generation probabilities.

Measured with immunoSEQ multiplex PCR; TCRdb has only the in-frame clones, and not every one. The table has under 2.5 million clones, under 95% seen once. Remarks on this clone: Its antigen remains unknown.

Germline V gene sequence: CDR1 SGHRS, CDR2 YFSETQ. The CDR3 is made up of 14 amino acids. Trimming took 4 bases from V and 5 from J, leaving 14 bases between them. Sequencing used naive CD4+ T cells from PBMCs. Stated subset: CD45RA+ positively selected. This clonotype was sampled from a man between 18 and 35 years old in good health. Some clones in this sample may be carry-over from other donors' samples. This chain connects TRBV5-1 to TRBJ2-3; maybe TRBD1 (6 bases). CDR3 sequence (DNA): TGCGCCAGCAGCCCCGGACAGTATGGAGATACGCAGTATTTT. Protein: CASSPGQYGDTQYF.